This is a list of T cell receptor beta chains from one sample in a study of CD8+ T cells in alopecia areata. The table came from immunoSEQ multiplex PCR; TCRdb's copy has only in-frame clones and leaves some out. Here the sample spans under 150,000 clones, approximately 55% being singletons. The specimen was CD4+ T cells sorted from blood, collected at week 24, from a patient treated with tofacitinib. The receptors were gathered from a human donor with alopecia areata. Both conserved end residues are part of each CDR3. The D gene is left open where the match is weak. Size tells how often a clone was seen (once, few, many) or the class of an expanded clone, and some rows leave it out.

J gene | V gene | D gene | clone size | CDR3 protein | CDR3 DNA
TRBJ2-1 | TRBV4-3 | NA | NA | CASSQDRGWDNEQFF | TGCGCCAGCAGCCAAGATCGGGGGTGGGACAATGAGCAGTTCTTC
TRBJ1-5 | TRBV27 | NA | NA | CASSRGRGQPQHF | TGTGCCAGCAGCCGGGGGAGGGGTCAGCCCCAGCATTTT
TRBJ1-2 | TRBV2 | TRBD1 | NA | CASNSGTGDYGYTF | TGTGCCAGCAACTCCGGGACAGGGGACTATGGCTACACCTTC
TRBJ1-2 | TRBV5-6 | NA | once | CASIRGEGRNYGYTF | TGTGCCAGCATACGGGGCGAGGGAAGAAACTATGGCTACACCTTC
TRBJ2-7 | TRBV7-2 | NA | NA | CASSKAEGGFIEQYF | TGTGCCAGCAGCAAAGCAGAGGGGGGCTTTATCGAGCAGTACTTC
TRBJ2-7 | TRBV10-2 | NA | NA | CASSEGLLGSEQYF | TGCGCCAGCAGTGAAGGTCTTCTAGGGAGCGAGCAGTACTTC
TRBJ1-1 | TRBV5-6 | TRBD1 | NA | CASSPGGQRNTEAFF | TGTGCCAGCAGCCCCGGGGGACAGCGGAACACTGAAGCTTTCTTT
TRBJ1-4 | TRBV6-1 | NA | NA | CASTLGGKLFF | TGTGCCAGCACGTTAGGTGGGAAACTGTTTTTT
TRBJ2-5 | TRBV15 | NA | NA | CATGEEVFETQYF | TGTGCCACGGGCGAGGAGGTCTTCGAGACCCAGTACTTC
TRBJ1-6 | TRBV7-2 | TRBD1 | NA | CASSAAQGAHSPLHF | TGTGCCAGCAGCGCCGCACAGGGGGCGCACTCACCCCTCCACTTT
TRBJ2-4 | TRBV15 | TRBD2 | few | CATSRDLVAGAGKNIQYF | TGTGCCACCAGCAGAGATCTTGTAGCGGGGGCAGGCAAAAACATTCAGTACTTC
TRBJ2-2 | TRBV18 | TRBD1 | NA | CASSPPTGGNTGELFF | TGTGCCAGCTCACCGCCGACAGGGGGGAACACCGGGGAGCTGTTTTTT
TRBJ2-5 | TRBV5-4 | NA | few | CASSFVGQETQYF | TGTGCCAGCAGCTTCGTAGGCCAAGAGACCCAGTACTTC
TRBJ2-7 | TRBV9 | NA | NA | CASSVESAGTYEQYF | TGTGCCAGCAGCGTAGAGTCAGCGGGTACCTACGAGCAGTACTTC
TRBJ2-1 | TRBV30 | TRBD2 | NA | CALSVAGSSYNEQFF | TGTGCCTTGTCCGTAGCGGGGAGCTCCTACAATGAGCAGTTCTTC
TRBJ1-6 | TRBV7-2 | TRBD1 | NA | CASSLVQGVDSPLHF | TGTGCCAGCAGCTTAGTTCAGGGGGTGGATTCACCCCTCCACTTT
TRBJ1-2 | TRBV29-1 | TRBD1 | few | CSVVTGEDGYTF | TGCAGCGTTGTCACAGGGGAGGATGGCTACACCTTC
TRBJ1-6 | TRBV7-9 | NA | NA | CASRRDSYNSPLHF | TGTGCCAGCAGGAGGGATTCCTATAATTCACCCCTCCACTTT
TRBJ2-2 | TRBV6-5 | TRBD2 | NA | CASSAPGGGELFF | TGTGCCAGCAGTGCGCCGGGAGGGGGGGAGCTGTTTTTT
TRBJ2-1 | TRBV10-3 | TRBD2 | few | CAISESSGGSYNEQFF | TGTGCCATCAGTGAGTCCAGCGGGGGTTCCTACAATGAGCAGTTCTTC
TRBJ1-2 | TRBV29-1 | NA | few | CSVDGRGDGYTF | TGCAGCGTTGACGGCAGGGGAGATGGCTACACCTTC
TRBJ1-5 | TRBV7-9 | NA | NA | CASSLEGDQPQHF | TGTGCCAGCAGCTTAGAAGGGGATCAGCCCCAGCATTTT
TRBJ2-7 | TRBV4-3 | TRBD1 | NA | CASSQDGPGQGNYEQYF | TGCGCCAGCAGCCAAGATGGACCGGGACAGGGAAACTACGAGCAGTACTTC
TRBJ2-7 | TRBV30 | TRBD1 | few | CAWLTGGGEQYF | TGTGCCTGGTTGACAGGGGGAGGCGAGCAGTACTTC
TRBJ1-6 | TRBV30 | NA | few | CAWRVQGNSPLHF | TGTGCCTGGAGGGTCCAGGGTAATTCACCCCTCCACTTT
TRBJ1-1 | TRBV19 | NA | few | CASSTNVNTEAFF | TGTGCCAGCTCAACCAACGTGAACACTGAAGCTTTCTTT